Listed below are T cell receptor beta chains from one sample, sequenced in a study of T cell responses to AZD1222 COVID-19 vaccine. Assay: immunoSEQ multiplex PCR; the TCRdb copy retains only in-frame clones and omits some. This sample yields roughly 50,000 clones, of which around 92% are seen a single time; around 15% belongs to the top ten. Sequenced material: peripheral blood, taken 28 days after the second AZD1222 dose. The source is an adult who received the AZD1222 COVID-19 vaccine. CDR3s leave out the opening cysteine and the closing phenylalanine or tryptophan.

v_call cdr3_aa
TRBV20-1 SASPKPLKLSYEQY
TRBV7-2 ASSLAGEGYT
TRBV6-1 ASSEGQGIDTGELF
TRBV6-5 ASRTSGNTGELF
TRBV25-1 ASSASGTREQY
TRBV5-1 ASSSGQSGELF
TRBV27 ASRGQDILAKNIQY
TRBV7-9 ASSFPAFTPDSMNTEAF
TRBV7-2 ASSLDYRGSEQY
TRBV3-1/TRBV3-2 ASSLMGTSGRHEQY
TRBV10-3 AISGTRLSYEQY
TRBV10-2 ASSEALDSFYGYT
TRBV19 ASSIQAPGQASHEQY
TRBV4-1 ASSQEGGEREQF
TRBV19 ASTQRTSGRGGVETQY
TRBV7-8 ASSLVTEENYGYT
TRBV24-1 ATSDSGQGNYGYT
TRBV4-3 ASSRSPGDFSGASPNYGYT
TRBV7-8 ASSLETYQLF
TRBV5-1 ASSLLATSGRALSEQF
TRBV29-1 SARTGVSSGNTIY
TRBV7-8 ASSFIAGMGDTQY
TRBV10-2 ASSDRGLPNTGELF
TRBV19 ASRGDRDGYT
TRBV27 ASSPRVAWGVASMNTEAF
TRBV19 ASAQGVRDEKLF
TRBV11-1 ASSQASNNEQF
TRBV29-1 SVEGDVVVGYGYT
TRBV2 ASSTGGDGNQPQH
TRBV6-2/TRBV6-3 ASSLVERQPQH
TRBV7-2 ASSLNPGAPNEKLF
TRBV27 ASSTRTGDYT
TRBV11-1 ASSFSGRTNNEQF